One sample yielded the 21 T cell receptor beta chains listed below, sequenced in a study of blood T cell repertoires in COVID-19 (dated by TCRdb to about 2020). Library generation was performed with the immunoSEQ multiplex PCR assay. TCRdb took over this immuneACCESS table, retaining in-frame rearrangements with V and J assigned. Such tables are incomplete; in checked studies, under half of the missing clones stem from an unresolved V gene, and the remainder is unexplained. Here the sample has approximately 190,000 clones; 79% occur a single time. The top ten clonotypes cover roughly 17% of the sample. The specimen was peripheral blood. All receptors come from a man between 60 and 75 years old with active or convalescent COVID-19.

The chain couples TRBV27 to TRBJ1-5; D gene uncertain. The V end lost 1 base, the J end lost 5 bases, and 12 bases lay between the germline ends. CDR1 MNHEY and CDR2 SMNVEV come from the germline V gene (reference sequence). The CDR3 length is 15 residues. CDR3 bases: TGTGCCAGCAGTTTATATCCCAGGAAGGATCAGCCCCAGCATTTT. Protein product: CASSLYPRKDQPQHF.

CDR3 DNA: TGTGCCAGCAGTTCCCTCGGGACAGGGAGTACCGGGGAGCTGTTTTTT. Amino acid sequence: CASSSLGTGSTGELFF. V gene TRBV6-2 or TRBV6-3 combines with J gene TRBJ2-2, with 9 bases that match TRBD1. V shed 4 bases and J 5 bases; nucleotides not matched to a gene: 8. Germline CDR1 and CDR2: MNHEY and SVGEGT. The CDR3 consists of 16 residues.

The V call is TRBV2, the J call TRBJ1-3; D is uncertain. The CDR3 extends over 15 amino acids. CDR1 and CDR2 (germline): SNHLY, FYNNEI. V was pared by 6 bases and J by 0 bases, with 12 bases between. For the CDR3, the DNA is TGTGCCAGCAGGGCGAGGGCAGACTCTGGAAACACCATATATTTT. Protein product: CASRARADSGNTIYF.

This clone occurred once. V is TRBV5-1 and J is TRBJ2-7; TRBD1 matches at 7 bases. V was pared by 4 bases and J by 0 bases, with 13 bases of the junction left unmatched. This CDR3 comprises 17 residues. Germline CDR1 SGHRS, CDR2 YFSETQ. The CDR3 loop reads CASSTLEGAGDSYEQYF. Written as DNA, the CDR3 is TGCGCCAGCAGCACCCTCGAGGGGGCGGGCGACTCCTACGAGCAGTACTTC.

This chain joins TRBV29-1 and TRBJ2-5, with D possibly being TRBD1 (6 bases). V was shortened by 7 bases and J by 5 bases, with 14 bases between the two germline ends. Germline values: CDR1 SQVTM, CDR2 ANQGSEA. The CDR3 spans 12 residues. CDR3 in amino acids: CSASLGAETQYF. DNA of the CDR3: TGCAGCGCGTCCCTGGGGGCGGAGACCCAGTACTTC.

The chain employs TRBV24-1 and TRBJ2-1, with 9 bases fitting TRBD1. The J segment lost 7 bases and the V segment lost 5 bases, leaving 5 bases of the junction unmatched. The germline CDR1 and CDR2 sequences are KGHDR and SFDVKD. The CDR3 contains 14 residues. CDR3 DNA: TGTGCCACCAGTGGAGACAGGGGGTTAAATGAGCAGTTCTTC. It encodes CATSGDRGLNEQFF.

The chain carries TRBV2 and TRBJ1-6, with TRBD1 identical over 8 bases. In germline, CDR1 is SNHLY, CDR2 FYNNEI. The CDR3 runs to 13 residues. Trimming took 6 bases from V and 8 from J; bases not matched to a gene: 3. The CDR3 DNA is TGTGCCAGCAGGGACAGGGTCTATTCACCCCTCCACTTT. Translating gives CASRDRVYSPLHF.

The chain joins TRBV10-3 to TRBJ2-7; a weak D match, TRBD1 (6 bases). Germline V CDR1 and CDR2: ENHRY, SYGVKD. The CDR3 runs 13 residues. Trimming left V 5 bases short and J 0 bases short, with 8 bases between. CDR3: CAISIQGSYEQYF. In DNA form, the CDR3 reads TGTGCCATCAGTATACAGGGCTCCTACGAGCAGTACTTC.

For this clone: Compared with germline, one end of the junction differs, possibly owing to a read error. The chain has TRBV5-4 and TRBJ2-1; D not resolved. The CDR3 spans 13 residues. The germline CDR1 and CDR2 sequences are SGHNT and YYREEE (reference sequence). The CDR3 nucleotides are TGTGCCAGCAGCTTGGCCGGAGAAGGCCAGCCACTCTTC. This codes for CASSLAGEGQPLF.

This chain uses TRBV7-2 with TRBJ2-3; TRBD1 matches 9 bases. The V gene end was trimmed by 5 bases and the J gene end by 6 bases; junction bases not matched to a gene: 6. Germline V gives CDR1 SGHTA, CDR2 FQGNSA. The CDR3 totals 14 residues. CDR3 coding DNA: TGTGCCAGCAGCGAAGGACAGGGGACGGATACGCAGTATTTT. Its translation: CASSEGQGTDTQYF. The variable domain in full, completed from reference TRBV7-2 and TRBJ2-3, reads GAGVSQSPSNKVTEKGKDVELRCDPISGHTALYWYRQSLGQGLEFLIYFQGNSAPDKSGLPSDRFSAERTGGSVSTLTIQRTQQEDSAVYLCASSEGQGTDTQYFGPGTRLTVL.

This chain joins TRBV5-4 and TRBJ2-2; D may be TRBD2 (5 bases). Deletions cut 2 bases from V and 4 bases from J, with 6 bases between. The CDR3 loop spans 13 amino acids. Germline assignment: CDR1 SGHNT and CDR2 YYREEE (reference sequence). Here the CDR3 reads CASSLSGTGELFF. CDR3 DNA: TGTGCCAGCAGCTTAAGCGGCACCGGGGAGCTGTTTTTT.

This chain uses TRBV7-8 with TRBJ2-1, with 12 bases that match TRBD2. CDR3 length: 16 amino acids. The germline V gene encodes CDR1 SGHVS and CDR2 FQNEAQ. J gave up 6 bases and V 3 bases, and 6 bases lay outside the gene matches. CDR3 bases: TGTGCCAGCAGCTTTCTGCTAGCGGGAGGGTCCAATGAGCAGTTCTTC. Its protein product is CASSFLLAGGSNEQFF.

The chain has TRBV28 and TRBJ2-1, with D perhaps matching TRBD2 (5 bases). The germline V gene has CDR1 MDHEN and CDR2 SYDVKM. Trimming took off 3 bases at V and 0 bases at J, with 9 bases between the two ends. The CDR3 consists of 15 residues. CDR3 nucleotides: TGTGCCAGCAGTTTTGAGGGAAGCTCCTACAATGAGCAGTTCTTC. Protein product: CASSFEGSSYNEQFF.

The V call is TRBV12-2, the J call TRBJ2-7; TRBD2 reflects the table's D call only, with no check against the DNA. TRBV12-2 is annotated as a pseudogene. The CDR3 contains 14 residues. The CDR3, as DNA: TGTGCAAGGAGCGCGGTGGCGGGTAGCTACGAGCAGTACTTC. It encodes CARSAVAGSYEQYF.

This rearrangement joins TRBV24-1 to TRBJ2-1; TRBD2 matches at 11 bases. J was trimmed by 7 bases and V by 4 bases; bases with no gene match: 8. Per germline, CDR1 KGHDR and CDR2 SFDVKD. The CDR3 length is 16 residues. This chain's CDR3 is CATSDPTSGIVNEQFF. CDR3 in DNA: TGTGCCACCAGTGACCCGACTAGCGGGATCGTGAATGAGCAGTTCTTC.

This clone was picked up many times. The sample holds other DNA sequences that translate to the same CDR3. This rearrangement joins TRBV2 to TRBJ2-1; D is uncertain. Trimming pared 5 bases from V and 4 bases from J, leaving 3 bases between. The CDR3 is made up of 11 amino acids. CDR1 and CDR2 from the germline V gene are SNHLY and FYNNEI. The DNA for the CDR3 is TGTGCCAGCAGTCCTTACAATGAGCAGTTCTTC. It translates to CASSPYNEQFF.

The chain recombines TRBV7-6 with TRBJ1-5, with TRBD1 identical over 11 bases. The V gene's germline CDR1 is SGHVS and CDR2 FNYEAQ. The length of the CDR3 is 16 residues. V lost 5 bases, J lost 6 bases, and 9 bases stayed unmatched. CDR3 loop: CASSPRTGGYVQPQHF. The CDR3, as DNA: TGTGCCAGCAGCCCCCGGACAGGGGGCTACGTTCAGCCCCAGCATTTT.

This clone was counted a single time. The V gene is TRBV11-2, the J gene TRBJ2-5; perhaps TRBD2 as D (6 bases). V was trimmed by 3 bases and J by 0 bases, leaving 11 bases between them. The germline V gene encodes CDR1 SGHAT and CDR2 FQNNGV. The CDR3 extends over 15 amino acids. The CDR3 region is CASSFLRGYQETQYF. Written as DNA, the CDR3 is TGTGCCAGCAGCTTTCTACGGGGGTACCAAGAGACCCAGTACTTC.

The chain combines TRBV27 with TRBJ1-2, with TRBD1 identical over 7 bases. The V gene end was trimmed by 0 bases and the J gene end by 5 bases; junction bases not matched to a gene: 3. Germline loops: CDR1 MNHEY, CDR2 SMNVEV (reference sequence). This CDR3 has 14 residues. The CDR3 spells CASSLSPGGYGYTF. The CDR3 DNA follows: TGTGCCAGCAGTTTATCGCCAGGGGGTTATGGCTACACCTTC.

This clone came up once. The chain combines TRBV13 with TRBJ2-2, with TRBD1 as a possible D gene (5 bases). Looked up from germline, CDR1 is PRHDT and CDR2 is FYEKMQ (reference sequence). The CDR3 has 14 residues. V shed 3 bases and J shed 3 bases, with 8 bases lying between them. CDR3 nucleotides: TGTGCCAGCAGCTTGGGGCCTTACACCGGGGAGCTGTTTTTT. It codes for CASSLGPYTGELFF.

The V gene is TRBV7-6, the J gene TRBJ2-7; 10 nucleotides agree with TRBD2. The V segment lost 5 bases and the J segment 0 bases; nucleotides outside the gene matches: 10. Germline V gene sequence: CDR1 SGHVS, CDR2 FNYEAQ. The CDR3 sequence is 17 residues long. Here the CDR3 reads CASSPRLAGLRSYEQYF. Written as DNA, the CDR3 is TGTGCCAGCAGCCCAAGACTAGCGGGCCTTCGCTCCTACGAGCAGTACTTC.